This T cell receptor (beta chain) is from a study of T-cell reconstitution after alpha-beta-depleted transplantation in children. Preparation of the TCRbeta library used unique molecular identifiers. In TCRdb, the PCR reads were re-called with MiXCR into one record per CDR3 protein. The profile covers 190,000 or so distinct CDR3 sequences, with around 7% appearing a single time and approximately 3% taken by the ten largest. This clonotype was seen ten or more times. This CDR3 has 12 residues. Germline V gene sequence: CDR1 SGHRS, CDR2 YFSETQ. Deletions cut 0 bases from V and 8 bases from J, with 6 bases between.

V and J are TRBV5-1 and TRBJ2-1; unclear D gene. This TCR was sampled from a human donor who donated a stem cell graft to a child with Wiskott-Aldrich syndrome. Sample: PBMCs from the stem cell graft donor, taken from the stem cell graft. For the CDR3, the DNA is TGCGCCAGCAGCTTGGAGGCGGATGAGCAGTTCTTC. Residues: CASSLEADEQFF.